This T cell receptor (beta chain) is drawn from a study of human T cells and chemical hapten exposure (dated by TCRdb to 2020 to 2023). In terms of the full investigation: For sensitization, 2% DPC in acetone was applied to a 2 cm by 2 cm area of upper inner arm skin. Twenty-nine alopecia patients gave blood for TCR sequencing at one to four time points (pre-sensitization, 2, 6 and 24 weeks). This study followed changes in the peripheral blood TCR repertoire in vivo during primary and secondary sensitization of alopecia patients to the hapten diphenylcyclopropenone (DPC). Most of the patients in the cohort were female, and the cohort covered alopecia areata with under or over 50% scalp involvement, alopecia totalis and alopecia universalis. Libraries were pooled for sequencing, and per-sample TCR yields varied mainly because of small differences in library volumes within the pool. Patch testing was done on the upper back using Finn chambers containing 0.01% DPC, and results were scored after 6 days according to International Contact Dermatitis Research Group standards. Blood was sampled from patients pre-sensitization (week 0) and at 2, 6 and about 24 weeks after DPC sensitization. Weekly therapeutic DPC doses were additionally applied to the scalp of patients throughout the roughly 23-week study period. Overall study results and their limits: After repeated subsampling, the strength of the expansion versus patch-test correlation and the threshold at which it became significant changed. Because every patient had alopecia, a presumed autoimmune disease, the patients' immune response might differ from that of healthy individuals. Expanded TCRs formed significantly more large CDR3 similarity clusters than pre-sensitization or healthy control sets, consistent with antigen-driven responses. Patch test score was positively correlated with the number of PT1 expanded TCRs, with significance at thresholds 8, 16 and 32 but not at 4. DPC sensitization did not change the number of TCRs with a frequency above 1 in 1000, and there was no evidence of changes in global repertoire structure.

The library was built by means of RACE. TCRdb lists the instrument as NextSeq 500. During library preparation, unique molecular identifiers were attached to individual cDNA molecules so that TCRs could be counted quantitatively and reproducibly. Both TCR alpha and TCR beta chains were sequenced from each blood RNA sample. Turning to the authors' computational methods: A median of about 87,000 TCRs per sample was observed, with a range of roughly 20,000 to 700,000. V, J and CDR3 annotation of the TCR reads was carried out using the Decombinator software suite. Every sample was subsampled to the same number of TCRs (28,000) for the PS versus PT1 abundance plots. Expanded TCRs were defined as absent before sensitization and observed at least eight times at the 2-week time point. TCRdb trimmed the raw reads at Q25, called clones with MiXCR and kept productive beta chains. Records with the same CDR3 protein are collapsed into one entry carrying the most frequent genes and DNA. The V and J calls shown here were made by TCRdb, not taken from the authors' results. In all, the sample holds tens of thousands of distinct CDR3 sequences, and 10% of those were seen once. The ten most abundant clones make up around 7.3% of the sample.

According to the study, the label for this sample's time point signals: patch test 2, 6 weeks after DPC sensitization. The treatment or condition label of this sample denotes: therapeutic diphenylcyclopropenone sensitization with weekly scalp DPC. At every patch-test visit, the blood draw took place before the patch test was put on. To be eligible, patients had to be aged 18 to 70, diagnosed with alopecia and judged suitable for DPC therapy, while pregnant patients were excluded. Unfractionated whole blood was collected in Tempus Blood RNA tubes, and total RNA was extracted from that blood. For CDR1 and CDR2, the germline V gene lists SQVTM and ANQGSEA. V is clipped by 3 bases and J by 0 bases, and the sequence between their germline boundaries is 2 bases long. From its cysteine to its phenylalanine, the CDR3 spans 11 amino acids. The only DNA kept is the CDR3, 33 bases in frame from the first base.

This clonotype has only one observation. Its target antigen remains unknown. One base away lies a much larger clone, so this may be a sequencing read error. The sequencing used whole blood, collected in connection with sensitization to the hapten diphenylcyclopropenone (DPC). This chain joins TRBV29-1 to TRBJ1-1, with the identity of the D gene unclear. This sequence originates from a woman between 45 and 65 years old with alopecia areata. Some clones in this sample may be carry-over from other donors' samples. The sequenced DNA: TGCAGCGTTGAGGTGAACACTGAAGCTTTCTTT. Translation gives CSVEVNTEAFF.